The rows below give T cell receptor beta chains drawn from one sample of a study of OX40 agonist ivuxolimab in advanced cancers. Assay: immunoSEQ multiplex PCR; the TCRdb copy retains only in-frame clones and omits some. Of some 73,000 clones listed, about 88% were seen once; the top ten hold approximately 8%. Sequencing used CD4+ or CD8+ T cells sorted from blood, obtained in a trial of the OX40 agonist ivuxolimab. These TCRs come from an adult with an advanced solid tumor such as melanoma, head and neck, liver or kidney cancer. The CDR3 runs from the conserved cysteine through the conserved F or W. Fields, in order: CDR3 length, clone size, V gene, J gene, D gene, CDR3 protein, CDR3 DNA. D genes are given only for firm matches. Not all rows give a size; the values are once, few, many and, for expanded clones, a class.

>14|-|TRBV5-6|TRBJ2-3|-
CASSEVGATDTQYF
TGTGCCAGCAGCGAAGTAGGGGCAACAGATACGCAGTATTTT
>12|-|TRBV6-1|TRBJ1-6|-
CASNYRDSPLHF
TGTGCCAGCAATTACAGGGATTCACCCCTCCACTTT
>16|-|TRBV5-1|TRBJ1-2|-
CASSAILGGRNYGYTF
TGCGCCAGCAGCGCCATACTTGGGGGGCGGAACTATGGCTACACCTTC
>11|-|TRBV29-1|TRBJ2-3|-
CSVSNTDTQYF
TGCAGCGTAAGCAACACAGATACGCAGTATTTT
>15|-|TRBV2|TRBJ2-7|TRBD2
CASSIGLAGGNEQYF
TGTGCCAGCAGTATAGGACTAGCGGGAGGAAACGAGCAGTACTTC
>18|-|TRBV11-2|TRBJ2-6|-
CASSLLDRLSSGANVLTF
TGTGCCAGCAGCTTGCTAGACAGGCTTAGCTCTGGGGCCAACGTCCTGACTTTC
>12|once|TRBV6-5|TRBJ2-1|-
CASSYVGHEQFF
TGTGCCAGCAGTTACGTAGGTCATGAGCAGTTCTTC
>15|-|TRBV19|TRBJ2-7|TRBD2
CASSRLAGGTEEQYF
TGTGCCAGTAGTAGACTAGCGGGAGGAACGGAAGAGCAGTACTTC
>18|-|TRBV19|TRBJ2-2|TRBD2
CASSIRLAAWDWTGELFF
TGTGCCAGTAGTATAAGACTAGCGGCCTGGGATTGGACCGGGGAGCTGTTTTTT
>14|few|TRBV2|TRBJ1-5|TRBD1
CASRATGVLQPQHF
TGTGCCAGCAGGGCCACAGGGGTTCTTCAGCCCCAGCATTTT
>15|-|TRBV7-3|TRBJ2-1|TRBD2
CASSWGSGRANEQFF
TGTGCCAGCAGTTGGGGGAGCGGGAGGGCCAATGAGCAGTTCTTC
>14|-|TRBV28|TRBJ2-1|TRBD2
CASSTAGTINEQFF
TGTGCCAGCAGCACCGCCGGGACTATTAATGAGCAGTTCTTC
>12|-|TRBV30|TRBJ1-4|-
CAWMGGGEKLFF
TGTGCCTGGATGGGCGGAGGCGAAAAACTGTTTTTT
>15|-|TRBV18|TRBJ2-1|-
CASSPRSSSYNEQFF
TGTGCCAGCTCACCAAGGTCTAGCTCCTACAATGAGCAGTTCTTC
>16|-|TRBV10-2|TRBJ2-4|-
CASSDHPQGAKNIQYF
TGCGCCAGCAGTGATCATCCCCAGGGGGCCAAAAACATTCAGTACTTC
>19|-|TRBV10-1|TRBJ2-1|TRBD2
CASSESSPGLAGVSNEQFF
TGCGCCAGCAGTGAGTCTTCTCCGGGACTAGCGGGAGTTAGTAATGAGCAGTTCTTC
>14|-|TRBV5-1|TRBJ2-5|-
CASSLWQGGETQYF
TGCGCCAGCAGCTTGTGGCAGGGTGGAGAGACCCAGTACTTC
>12|-|TRBV5-1|TRBJ2-5|-
CASSLVRETQYF
TGCGCCAGCAGCTTGGTTAGGGAGACCCAGTACTTC
>15|-|TRBV6-5|TRBJ2-2|-
CASSFRSRDTGELFF
TGTGCCAGCAGTTTCAGGAGTAGGGACACCGGGGAGCTGTTTTTT
>14|-|TRBV11-1|TRBJ2-1|-
CASSFGQSYNEQFF
TGTGCCAGCAGCTTTGGACAGTCTTACAATGAGCAGTTCTTC
>14|-|TRBV5-1|TRBJ1-6|TRBD1
CASSWGQENSPLHF
TGCGCCAGCAGCTGGGGACAGGAAAATTCACCCCTCCACTTT
>15|-|TRBV6-5|TRBJ2-3|-
CASRPHGGGKNTQYF
TGTGCCAGCAGGCCCCATGGAGGGGGTAAAAATACGCAGTATTTT
>12|-|TRBV18|TRBJ2-5|-
CASSPSEETQYF
TGTGCCAGCTCACCAAGCGAAGAGACCCAGTACTTC
>10|-|TRBV6-1|TRBJ2-7|-
CASSLYEQYF
TGTGCCAGCAGCCTGTACGAGCAGTACTTC
>13|-|TRBV6-4|TRBJ2-2|-
CASSKEETGELFF
TGTGCCAGCAGTAAAGAGGAAACCGGGGAGCTGTTTTTT
>14|-|TRBV29-1|TRBJ2-1|-
CSATRRLLNDEQFF
TGCAGCGCTACCCGACGGTTATTAAATGATGAGCAGTTCTTC
>11|-|TRBV30|TRBJ2-7|-
CAWSHGYEQYF
TGTGCCTGGAGCCATGGATACGAGCAGTACTTC
>15|-|TRBV5-1|TRBJ2-7|-
CASSPGTAGAYEQYF
TGCGCCAGCAGCCCCGGGACGGCCGGGGCCTACGAGCAGTACTTC
>13|few|TRBV19|TRBJ1-1|-
CATNNPAHTEAFF
TGTGCCACCAATAACCCGGCCCACACTGAAGCTTTCTTT
>16|once|TRBV28|TRBJ1-5|TRBD1
CASSSQTGMSNQPQHF
TGTGCCAGCAGTTCTCAGACAGGGATGAGCAATCAGCCCCAGCATTTT
>14|once|TRBV5-1|TRBJ2-7|TRBD2
CASSLEAREGEQYF
TGCGCCAGCAGCTTGGAGGCCAGGGAGGGCGAGCAGTACTTC
>17|-|TRBV4-2|TRBJ2-7|-
CASSQEKGAGGRYEQYF
TGTGCCAGCAGCCAAGAAAAGGGTGCAGGAGGTCGCTACGAGCAGTACTTC
>13|-|TRBV6-6|TRBJ2-7|-
CASSRQVSYEQYF
TGTGCCAGCAGTCGACAGGTTTCCTACGAGCAGTACTTC
>14|-|TRBV27|TRBJ2-1|-
CASSYMGSYNEQFF
TGTGCCAGCAGTTATATGGGGTCCTACAATGAGCAGTTCTTC
>16|-|TRBV7-8|TRBJ2-7|TRBD2
CASSSRTSGGSGEQYF
TGTGCCAGCAGCTCTCGAACTAGCGGGGGGTCCGGCGAGCAGTACTTC
>11|-|TRBV1|TRBJ1-5|-
CTSSPFGPQHF
TGCACCAGCAGCCCCTTTGGGCCCCAGCATTTT
>13|-|TRBV5-1|TRBJ2-7|TRBD1
CASSRQGRDEQYF
TGCGCCAGCAGCCGACAGGGTAGGGACGAGCAGTACTTC
>14|few|TRBV7-3|TRBJ2-1|TRBD1
CASSPTGTGNEQFF
TGTGCCAGCAGCCCGACAGGGACGGGCAATGAGCAGTTCTTC
>15|-|TRBV5-4|TRBJ1-6|-
CASSLDPVSNSPLHF
TGTGCCAGCAGCTTGGATCCAGTTTCAAATTCACCCCTCCACTTT
>20|-|TRBV19|TRBJ2-3|-
CASSIRVGSPAYSSTDTQYF
TGTGCCAGTAGTATTAGGGTCGGATCACCCGCTTACTCTAGCACAGATACGCAGTATTTT
>15|-|TRBV5-1|TRBJ1-2|-
CASSSGPGTVYGYTF
TGCGCCAGCAGCTCCGGACCTGGAACGGTCTATGGCTACACCTTC
>13|-|TRBV7-2|TRBJ1-1|TRBD1
CASSPGGHTEAFF
TGTGCCAGCAGCCCAGGGGGGCACACTGAAGCTTTCTTT
>13|-|TRBV19|TRBJ2-3|-
CASRRGSTDTQYF
TGTGCCAGTAGAAGGGGGAGCACAGATACGCAGTATTTT
>12|-|TRBV6-6|TRBJ2-5|-
CASSGTLPTQYF
TGTGCCAGCAGCGGGACTCTCCCGACCCAGTACTTC
>10|-|TRBV30|TRBJ1-1|-
CAGGEVEAFF
TGTGCCGGGGGGGAAGTCGAAGCTTTCTTT
>13|-|TRBV30|TRBJ1-1|-
CAWSGGDGTEAFF
TGTGCCTGGAGTGGAGGGGATGGCACTGAAGCTTTCTTT
>11|-|TRBV25-1|TRBJ1-2|-
CASSESRYYTF
TGTGCCAGCAGTGAATCCCGCTACTACACCTTC
>15|-|TRBV5-4|TRBJ2-1|-
CASSLAALRYNEQFF
TGTGCCAGCAGCTTGGCGGCACTTAGATACAATGAGCAGTTCTTC
>11|-|TRBV7-9|TRBJ1-1|-
CASSVNTEAFF
TGTGCCAGCAGCGTGAACACTGAAGCTTTCTTT
>14|-|TRBV5-6|TRBJ1-2|-
CASSLEAGRTSYTF
TGTGCCAGCAGCTTGGAGGCGGGGCGGACGAGCTACACCTTC
>14|-|TRBV7-2|TRBJ2-7|-
CASSFGQITYEQYF
TGTGCCAGCAGCTTCGGACAGATAACCTACGAGCAGTACTTC
>15|-|TRBV27|TRBJ1-6|TRBD1
CASREDRVNNSPLHF
TGTGCCAGCAGGGAAGACAGGGTAAATAATTCACCCCTCCACTTT
>15|-|TRBV11-2|TRBJ1-5|TRBD1
CASSLGQFFPGPQHF
TGTGCCAGCAGCTTGGGACAGTTCTTCCCCGGGCCCCAGCATTTT
>13|-|TRBV6-6|TRBJ2-7|TRBD1
CASTRDRTYEQYF
TGTGCCAGCACCCGGGACAGGACCTACGAGCAGTACTTC
>13|-|TRBV19|TRBJ1-5|-
CASRKGEARPQHF
TGTGCCAGTCGTAAAGGGGAGGCGCGGCCCCAGCATTTT